A selection of T cell receptor beta chains follows, all from one sample in a study of glioma-infiltrating T cells after dendritic cell vaccination. Libraries were prepared by immunoSEQ multiplex PCR; TCRdb keeps only in-frame clonotypes and omits some of them. The sample includes roughly 100,000 clones, nearly 90% of them seen just once. The source material was blood, sampled after dendritic cell vaccination. Receptors were obtained from a human donor with glioblastoma. Both conserved end residues are part of each CDR3. The D gene is left open where the match is weak. A clone size is listed for some rows: how often the clone was seen (once, few, many), or a class if it is expanded.

J gene: TRBJ1-1; V gene: TRBV19; D gene: TRBD1; clone size: -; CDR3 protein: CASSMGQWTEAFF; CDR3 DNA: TGTGCCAGTAGTATGGGACAGTGGACTGAAGCTTTCTTT
J gene: TRBJ1-2; V gene: TRBV30; D gene: TRBD1; clone size: -; CDR3 protein: CAWSADRGNYGYTF; CDR3 DNA: TGTGCCTGGAGCGCCGACAGGGGGAACTATGGCTACACCTTC
J gene: TRBJ2-5; V gene: TRBV7-7; D gene: -; clone size: -; CDR3 protein: CASSLVGRGQETQYF; CDR3 DNA: TGTGCTAGCAGCTTAGTTGGCCGGGGCCAAGAGACCCAGTACTTC
J gene: TRBJ1-3; V gene: TRBV7-6; D gene: TRBD1; clone size: -; CDR3 protein: CASGPPLGTGATGNTIYF; CDR3 DNA: TGTGCCAGCGGTCCGCCCTTAGGGACAGGGGCTACTGGAAACACCATATATTTT
J gene: TRBJ2-5; V gene: TRBV25-1; D gene: TRBD2; clone size: -; CDR3 protein: CASSPGTILETQYF; CDR3 DNA: TGTGCCAGCAGTCCTGGGACTATTTTAGAGACCCAGTACTTC
J gene: TRBJ2-7; V gene: TRBV6-5; D gene: TRBD2; clone size: few; CDR3 protein: CASTTGTSGPYEQYF; CDR3 DNA: TGTGCCAGCACCACCGGGACTAGCGGACCCTACGAGCAGTACTTC
J gene: TRBJ1-5; V gene: TRBV4-1; D gene: -; clone size: -; CDR3 protein: CASSQDGQGIQPQHF; CDR3 DNA: TGCGCCAGCAGCCAAGATGGCCAGGGGATTCAGCCCCAGCATTTT
J gene: TRBJ1-3; V gene: TRBV2; D gene: -; clone size: -; CDR3 protein: CASKWIRGISGNTIYF; CDR3 DNA: TGTGCCAGCAAGTGGATCAGGGGAATCTCTGGAAACACCATATATTTT
J gene: TRBJ2-5; V gene: TRBV12-5; D gene: TRBD2; clone size: -; CDR3 protein: CASGSSGSGETQYF; CDR3 DNA: TGTGCTAGTGGTTCGTCTGGTAGCGGGGAGACCCAGTACTTC
J gene: TRBJ1-2; V gene: TRBV11-2; D gene: -; clone size: -; CDR3 protein: CASSLVQGPRVYTF; CDR3 DNA: TGTGCCAGCAGCTTAGTCCAGGGGCCTCGCGTCTACACCTTC
J gene: TRBJ2-3; V gene: TRBV2; D gene: -; clone size: -; CDR3 protein: CASNGRTASTDTQYF; CDR3 DNA: TGTGCCAGCAACGGGAGGACAGCTAGCACAGATACGCAGTATTTT
J gene: TRBJ1-1; V gene: TRBV27; D gene: -; clone size: -; CDR3 protein: CASSLSLRTEAFF; CDR3 DNA: TGTGCCAGCAGTTTATCGTTACGGACTGAAGCTTTCTTT
J gene: TRBJ2-2; V gene: TRBV10-2; D gene: -; clone size: -; CDR3 protein: CASSESGEAGELFF; CDR3 DNA: TGCGCCAGCAGTGAGTCCGGGGAAGCCGGGGAGCTGTTTTTT
J gene: TRBJ2-5; V gene: TRBV2; D gene: TRBD2; clone size: -; CDR3 protein: CASISGTRGGETQYF; CDR3 DNA: TGTGCCAGCATTTCAGGGACTAGGGGGGGGGAGACCCAGTACTTC
J gene: TRBJ2-5; V gene: TRBV6-1; D gene: TRBD2; clone size: -; CDR3 protein: CASSGGTSAETQYF; CDR3 DNA: TGTGCCAGCAGTGGAGGGACTAGCGCGGAGACCCAGTACTTC
J gene: TRBJ1-1; V gene: TRBV4-1; D gene: -; clone size: -; CDR3 protein: CASSQFFLLERASFF; CDR3 DNA: TGCGCCAGCAGCCAATTTTTCTTACTGGAGAGGGCGTCTTTCTTT
J gene: TRBJ2-1; V gene: TRBV18; D gene: TRBD1; clone size: -; CDR3 protein: CASSPSQGAFNEQFF; CDR3 DNA: TGTGCCAGCTCACCATCGCAGGGGGCTTTCAATGAGCAGTTCTTC
J gene: TRBJ2-7; V gene: TRBV23-1; D gene: TRBD2; clone size: once; CDR3 protein: CASSQAPGTSGSLSSYEQYF; CDR3 DNA: TGCGCCAGCAGTCAGGCTCCCGGGACTAGCGGGTCCCTAAGCTCCTACGAGCAGTACTTC
J gene: TRBJ2-3; V gene: TRBV5-1; D gene: -; clone size: -; CDR3 protein: CATQGSGTDTQYF; CDR3 DNA: TGCGCCACTCAGGGCTCGGGCACAGATACGCAGTATTTT
J gene: TRBJ1-2; V gene: TRBV29-1; D gene: TRBD1; clone size: -; CDR3 protein: CSVEQGGYGYTF; CDR3 DNA: TGCAGCGTGGAACAGGGGGGCTATGGCTACACCTTC
J gene: TRBJ2-7; V gene: TRBV30; D gene: TRBD2; clone size: -; CDR3 protein: CAIHGLAGREQYF; CDR3 DNA: TGTGCCATCCACGGACTAGCGGGAAGAGAGCAGTACTTC
J gene: TRBJ2-3; V gene: TRBV27; D gene: TRBD1; clone size: -; CDR3 protein: CASSLGAGGSDTQYF; CDR3 DNA: TGTGCCAGCAGTCTCGGGGCAGGGGGCTCAGATACGCAGTATTTT
J gene: TRBJ1-2; V gene: TRBV5-1; D gene: -; clone size: once; CDR3 protein: CASSLQTPNYGYTF; CDR3 DNA: TGCGCCAGCAGCTTACAGACACCAAACTATGGCTACACCTTC
J gene: TRBJ1-3; V gene: TRBV6-5; D gene: TRBD1; clone size: once; CDR3 protein: CATATGSSGNTIYF; CDR3 DNA: TGTGCCACCGCGACAGGGTCCTCTGGAAACACCATATATTTT
J gene: TRBJ2-1; V gene: TRBV7-7; D gene: -; clone size: -; CDR3 protein: CASSLGTAGLGDEQFF; CDR3 DNA: TGTGCTAGCAGCTTAGGTACGGCGGGACTTGGCGATGAGCAGTTCTTC
J gene: TRBJ1-2; V gene: TRBV10-3; D gene: -; clone size: -; CDR3 protein: CAISESIGGTGANYGYTF; CDR3 DNA: TGTGCCATCAGTGAGTCAATAGGAGGGACCGGGGCGAACTATGGCTACACCTTC
J gene: TRBJ1-1; V gene: TRBV9; D gene: -; clone size: -; CDR3 protein: CASSSGGTTEAFF; CDR3 DNA: TGTGCCAGCAGCTCCGGGGGGACCACTGAAGCTTTCTTT
J gene: TRBJ2-5; V gene: TRBV6-1; D gene: TRBD1; clone size: -; CDR3 protein: CASSARGRETQYF; CDR3 DNA: TGTGCCAGCAGTGCCAGGGGGCGGGAGACCCAGTACTTC
J gene: TRBJ2-1; V gene: TRBV6-6; D gene: -; clone size: -; CDR3 protein: CASNPLGSDNNEQFF; CDR3 DNA: TGTGCCAGCAACCCCCTTGGTAGCGACAACAATGAGCAGTTCTTC
J gene: TRBJ1-2; V gene: TRBV6-5; D gene: -; clone size: -; CDR3 protein: CASTSAAEGYTF; CDR3 DNA: TGTGCCAGCACCTCCGCGGCTGAAGGCTACACCTTC
J gene: TRBJ2-5; V gene: TRBV2; D gene: TRBD1; clone size: few; CDR3 protein: CASSEANDRGETQYF; CDR3 DNA: TGTGCCAGCAGTGAAGCCAACGACAGGGGAGAGACCCAGTACTTC
J gene: TRBJ1-1; V gene: TRBV6-1; D gene: TRBD1; clone size: -; CDR3 protein: CASSVWDRANTEAFF; CDR3 DNA: TGTGCCAGCAGTGTGTGGGACAGGGCGAACACTGAAGCTTTCTTT
J gene: TRBJ1-2; V gene: TRBV7-9; D gene: -; clone size: -; CDR3 protein: CASSPDTYRYGYTF; CDR3 DNA: TGCGCCAGCAGCCCGGACACCTACCGGTATGGCTACACCTTC
J gene: TRBJ2-1; V gene: TRBV5-4; D gene: TRBD2; clone size: -; CDR3 protein: CASSFSGSSYNEQFF; CDR3 DNA: TGTGCCAGCAGCTTTAGCGGGTCCTCCTACAATGAGCAGTTCTTC
J gene: TRBJ2-3; V gene: TRBV10-3; D gene: TRBD2; clone size: -; CDR3 protein: CAISESWRAGGSTDTQYF; CDR3 DNA: TGTGCCATCAGTGAGTCGTGGCGAGCGGGAGGCAGCACAGATACGCAGTATTTT
J gene: TRBJ2-5; V gene: TRBV15; D gene: -; clone size: -; CDR3 protein: CATSRAPQETQYF; CDR3 DNA: TGTGCCACCAGCAGAGCCCCTCAAGAGACCCAGTACTTC
J gene: TRBJ1-2; V gene: TRBV5-1; D gene: TRBD1; clone size: -; CDR3 protein: CASSPGQFNYGYTF; CDR3 DNA: TGCGCCAGCTCCCCGGGACAGTTTAACTATGGCTACACCTTC
J gene: TRBJ1-1; V gene: TRBV12-5; D gene: -; clone size: -; CDR3 protein: CASGLRGGLNTEAFF; CDR3 DNA: TGTGCTAGTGGTTTGCGGGGGGGATTGAACACTGAAGCTTTCTTT
J gene: TRBJ1-5; V gene: TRBV6-1; D gene: TRBD1; clone size: once; CDR3 protein: CASSGRDRGYNQPQHF; CDR3 DNA: TGTGCCAGCAGTGGCCGGGACAGGGGTTACAATCAGCCCCAGCATTTT
J gene: TRBJ1-3; V gene: TRBV30; D gene: TRBD1; clone size: once; CDR3 protein: CAWSRGQDGNTIYF; CDR3 DNA: TGTGCCTGGAGTAGGGGACAGGATGGAAACACCATATATTTT
J gene: TRBJ1-1; V gene: TRBV5-1; D gene: TRBD1; clone size: once; CDR3 protein: CASSAQGARNTEAFF; CDR3 DNA: TGCGCCAGCAGCGCCCAGGGGGCCCGGAACACTGAAGCTTTCTTT
J gene: TRBJ2-7; V gene: TRBV27; D gene: TRBD1; clone size: -; CDR3 protein: CASSLPGQGFHEQYF; CDR3 DNA: TGTGCCAGCAGTTTGCCGGGACAGGGATTTCACGAGCAGTACTTC
J gene: TRBJ2-2; V gene: TRBV6-1; D gene: -; clone size: -; CDR3 protein: CASSGDRNTGELFF; CDR3 DNA: TGTGCCAGCAGTGGAGACAGGAACACCGGGGAGCTGTTTTTT
J gene: TRBJ2-5; V gene: TRBV29-1; D gene: TRBD2; clone size: -; CDR3 protein: CSVTHGGLVETQYF; CDR3 DNA: TGCAGCGTCACCCACGGAGGACTAGTAGAGACCCAGTACTTC
J gene: TRBJ2-7; V gene: TRBV27; D gene: -; clone size: once; CDR3 protein: CASSLVPSSYEQYF; CDR3 DNA: TGTGCCAGCAGTTTAGTCCCGTCTTCCTACGAGCAGTACTTC
J gene: TRBJ2-2; V gene: TRBV5-8; D gene: TRBD2; clone size: -; CDR3 protein: CASSVLGGRDTGELFF; CDR3 DNA: TGTGCCAGCAGCGTTCTGGGAGGGAGAGACACCGGGGAGCTGTTTTTT
J gene: TRBJ1-5; V gene: TRBV10-2; D gene: -; clone size: -; CDR3 protein: CASSSQGSNQPQHF; CDR3 DNA: TGCGCCAGCAGTTCCCAGGGTAGCAATCAGCCCCAGCATTTT
J gene: TRBJ2-2; V gene: TRBV10-3; D gene: TRBD2; clone size: -; CDR3 protein: CAISDPGLAGGPTGELFF; CDR3 DNA: TGTGCCATCAGTGACCCGGGACTAGCGGGGGGGCCTACCGGGGAGCTGTTTTTT